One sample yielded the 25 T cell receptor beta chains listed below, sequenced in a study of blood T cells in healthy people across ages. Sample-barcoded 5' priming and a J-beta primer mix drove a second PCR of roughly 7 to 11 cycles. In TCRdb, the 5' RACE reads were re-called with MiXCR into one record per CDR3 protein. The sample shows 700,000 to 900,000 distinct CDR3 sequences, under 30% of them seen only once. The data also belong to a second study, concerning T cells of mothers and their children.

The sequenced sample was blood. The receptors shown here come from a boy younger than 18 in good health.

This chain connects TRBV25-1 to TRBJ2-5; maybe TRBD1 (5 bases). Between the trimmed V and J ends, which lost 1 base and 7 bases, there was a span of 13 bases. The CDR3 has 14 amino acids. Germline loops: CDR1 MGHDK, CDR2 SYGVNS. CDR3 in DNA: TGTGCCAGCAGTGAATCCCAGGGATGGGGGACCCAGTACTTC. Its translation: CASSESQGWGTQYF.

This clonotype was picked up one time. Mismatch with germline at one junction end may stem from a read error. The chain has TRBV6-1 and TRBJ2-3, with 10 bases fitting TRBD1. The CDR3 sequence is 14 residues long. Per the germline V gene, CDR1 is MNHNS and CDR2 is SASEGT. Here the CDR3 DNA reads TGTGCCAGCTGCAGGACAGGGGGAACAGACACGCAGTATTTT. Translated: CASCRTGGTDTQYF.

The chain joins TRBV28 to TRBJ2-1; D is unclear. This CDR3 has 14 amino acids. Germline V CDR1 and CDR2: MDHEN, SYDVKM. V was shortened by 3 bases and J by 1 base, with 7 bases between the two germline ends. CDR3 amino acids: CASSFFGSYNEQFF. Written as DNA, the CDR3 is TGTGCCAGCAGTTTCTTCGGATCCTACAATGAGCAGTTCTTC.

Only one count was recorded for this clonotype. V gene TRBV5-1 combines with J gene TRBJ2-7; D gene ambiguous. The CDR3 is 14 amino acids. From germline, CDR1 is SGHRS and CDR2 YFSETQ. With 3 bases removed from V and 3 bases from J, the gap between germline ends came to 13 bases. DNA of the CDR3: TGCGCCAGCAGCTCGAAGGACGGATTCTACGAGCAGTACTTC. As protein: CASSSKDGFYEQYF.

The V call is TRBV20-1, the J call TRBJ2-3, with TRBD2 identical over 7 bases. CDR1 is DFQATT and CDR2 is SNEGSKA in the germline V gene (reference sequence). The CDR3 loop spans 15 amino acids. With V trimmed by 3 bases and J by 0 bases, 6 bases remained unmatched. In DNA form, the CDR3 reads TGCAGTGCTAGGGCGGCTAGCGGTAGCACAGATACGCAGTATTTT. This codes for CSARAASGSTDTQYF.

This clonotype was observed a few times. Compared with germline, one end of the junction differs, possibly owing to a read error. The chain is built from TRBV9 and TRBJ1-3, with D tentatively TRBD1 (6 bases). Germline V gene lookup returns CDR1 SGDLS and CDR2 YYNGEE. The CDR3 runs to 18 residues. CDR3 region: CASSVEVMGHSSGNTTYF. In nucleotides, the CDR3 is TGTGCCAGCAGCGTAGAAGTTATGGGACACAGCTCTGGAAACACCACATATTTT.

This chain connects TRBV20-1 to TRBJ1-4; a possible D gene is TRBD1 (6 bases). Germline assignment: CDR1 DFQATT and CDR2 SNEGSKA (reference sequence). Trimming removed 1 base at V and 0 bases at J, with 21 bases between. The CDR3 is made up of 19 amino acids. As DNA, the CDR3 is TGCAGTGCTAGAGGTTTACCGGGGGACACCCTTGCAACTAATGAAAAACTGTTTTTT. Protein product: CSARGLPGDTLATNEKLFF.

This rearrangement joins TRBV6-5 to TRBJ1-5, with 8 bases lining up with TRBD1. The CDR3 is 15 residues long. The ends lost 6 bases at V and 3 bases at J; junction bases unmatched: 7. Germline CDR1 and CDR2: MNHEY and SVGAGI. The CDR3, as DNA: TGTGCCAGCAGCCCGGACAGGGACTTCAATCAGCCCCAGCATTTT. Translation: CASSPDRDFNQPQHF.

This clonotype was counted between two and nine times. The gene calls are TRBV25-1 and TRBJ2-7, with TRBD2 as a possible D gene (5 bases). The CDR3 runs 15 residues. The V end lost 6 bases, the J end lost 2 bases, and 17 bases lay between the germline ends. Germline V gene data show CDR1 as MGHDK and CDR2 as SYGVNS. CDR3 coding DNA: TGTGCCAGCAGCCCTGAACTAGAAAGTCCCTACGAGCAGTACTTC. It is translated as CASSPELESPYEQYF.

DNA of the CDR3: TGTGCCAGCAGCGTTGGACCGGGACTAGCGGGGGGGGTCAATGAGCAGTTCTTC. Protein sequence: CASSVGPGLAGGVNEQFF. The rearrangement uses TRBV9 and TRBJ2-5, with 16 bases lining up with TRBD2. The DNA matches TRBJ2-1 better at its end, which makes the J call doubtful. This CDR3 is 18 amino acids long. CDR1 and CDR2 from the germline V gene are SGDLS and YYNGEE.

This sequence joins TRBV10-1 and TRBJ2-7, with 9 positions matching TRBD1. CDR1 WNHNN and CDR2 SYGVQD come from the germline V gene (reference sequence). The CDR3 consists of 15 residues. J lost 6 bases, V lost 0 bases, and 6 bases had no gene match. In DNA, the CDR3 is TGCGCCAGCAGTGAGTCGGGGACAGGGACCGTCGAGCAGTACTTC. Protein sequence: CASSESGTGTVEQYF.

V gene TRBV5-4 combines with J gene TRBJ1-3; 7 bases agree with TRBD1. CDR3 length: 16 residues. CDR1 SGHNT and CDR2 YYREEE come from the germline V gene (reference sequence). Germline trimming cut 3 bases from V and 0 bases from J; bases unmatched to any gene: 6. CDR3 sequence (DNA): TGTGCCAGCAGCTCGAACAGGGGACTCTCTGGAAACACCATATATTTT. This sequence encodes CASSSNRGLSGNTIYF. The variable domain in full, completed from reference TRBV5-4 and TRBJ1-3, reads ETGVTQSPTHLIKTRGQQVTLRCSSQSGHNTVSWYQQALGQGPQFIFQYYREEENGRGNFPPRFSGLQFPNYSSELNVNALELDDSALYLCASSSNRGLSGNTIYFGEGSWLTVV.

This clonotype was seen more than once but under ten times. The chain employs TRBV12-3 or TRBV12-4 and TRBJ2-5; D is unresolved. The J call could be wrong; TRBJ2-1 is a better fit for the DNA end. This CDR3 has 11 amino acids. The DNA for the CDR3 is TGTGCCAGCAGTTTATCCTATGAGCAGTTCTTC. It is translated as CASSLSYEQFF.

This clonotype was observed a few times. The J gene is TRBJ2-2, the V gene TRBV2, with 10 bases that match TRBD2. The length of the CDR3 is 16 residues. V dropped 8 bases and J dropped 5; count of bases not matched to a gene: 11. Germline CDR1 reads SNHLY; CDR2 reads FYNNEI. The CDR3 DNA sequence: TGTGCCAGCGATCCAGCGGGGGGGCGCGGTACCGGGGAGCTGTTTTTT. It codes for CASDPAGGRGTGELFF.

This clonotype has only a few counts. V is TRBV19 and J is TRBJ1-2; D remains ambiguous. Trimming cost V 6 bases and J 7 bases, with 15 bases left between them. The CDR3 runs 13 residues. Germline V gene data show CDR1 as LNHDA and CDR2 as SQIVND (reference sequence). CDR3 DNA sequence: TGTGCCAGTAGGTCGGCAGCCCACTTTGGCTACACCTTC. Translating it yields CASRSAAHFGYTF.

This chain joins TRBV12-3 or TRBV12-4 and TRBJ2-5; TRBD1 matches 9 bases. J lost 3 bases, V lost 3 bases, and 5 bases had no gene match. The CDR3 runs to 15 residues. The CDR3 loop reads CASSFDRGKEETQYF. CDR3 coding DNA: TGTGCCAGCAGTTTTGACAGGGGGAAAGAAGAGACCCAGTACTTC.

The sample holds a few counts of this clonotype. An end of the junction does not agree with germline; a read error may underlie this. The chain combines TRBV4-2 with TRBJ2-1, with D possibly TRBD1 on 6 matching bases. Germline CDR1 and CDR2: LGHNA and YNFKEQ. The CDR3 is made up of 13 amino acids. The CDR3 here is CARSQDQGLEEFF. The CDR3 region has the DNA TGTGCCCGCAGCCAAGACCAGGGGCTTGAGGAGTTCTTC.

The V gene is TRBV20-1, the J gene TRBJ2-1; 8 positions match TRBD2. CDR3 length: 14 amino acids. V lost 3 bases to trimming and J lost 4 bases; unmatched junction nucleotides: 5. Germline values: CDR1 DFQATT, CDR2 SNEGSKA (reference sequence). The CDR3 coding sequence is TGCAGTGCTAGGGTTAGCGGGATTTACAATGAGCAGTTCTTC. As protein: CSARVSGIYNEQFF.

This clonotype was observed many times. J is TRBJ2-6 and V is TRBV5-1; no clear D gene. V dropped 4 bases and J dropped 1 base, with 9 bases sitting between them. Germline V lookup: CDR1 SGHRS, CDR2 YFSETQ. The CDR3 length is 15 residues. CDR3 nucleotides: TGCGCCAGCAGCCTGGGTAAATCTGGGGCCAACGTCCTGACTTTC. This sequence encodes CASSLGKSGANVLTF.

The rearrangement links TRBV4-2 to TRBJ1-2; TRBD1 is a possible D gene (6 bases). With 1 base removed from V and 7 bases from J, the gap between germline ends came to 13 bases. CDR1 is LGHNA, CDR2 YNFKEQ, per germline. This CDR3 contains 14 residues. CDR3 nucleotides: TGTGCCAGCAGCCAAGCACAGTTCAGGGGTGGCTACACCTTC. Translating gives CASSQAQFRGGYTF.

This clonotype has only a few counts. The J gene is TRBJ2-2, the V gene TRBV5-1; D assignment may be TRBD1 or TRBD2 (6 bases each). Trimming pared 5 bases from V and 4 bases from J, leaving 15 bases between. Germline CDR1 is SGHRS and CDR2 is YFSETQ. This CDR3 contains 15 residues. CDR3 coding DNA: TGCGCCAGCAGGGAGAACAGGGAGGCCACCGGGGAGCTGTTTTTT. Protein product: CASRENREATGELFF.

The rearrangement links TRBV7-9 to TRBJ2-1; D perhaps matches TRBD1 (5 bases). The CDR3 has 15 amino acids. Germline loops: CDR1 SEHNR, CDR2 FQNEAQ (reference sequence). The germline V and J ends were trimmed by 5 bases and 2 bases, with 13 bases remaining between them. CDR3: CASSRAVGAYNEQFF. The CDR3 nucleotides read TGTGCCAGCAGCAGGGCCGTAGGGGCCTACAATGAGCAGTTCTTC.

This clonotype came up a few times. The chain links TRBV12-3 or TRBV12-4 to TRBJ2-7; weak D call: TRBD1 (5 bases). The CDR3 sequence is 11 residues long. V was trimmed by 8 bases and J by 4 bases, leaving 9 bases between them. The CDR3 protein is CASWGGYEQYF. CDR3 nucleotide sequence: TGTGCCAGCTGGGGCGGTTACGAGCAGTACTTC.

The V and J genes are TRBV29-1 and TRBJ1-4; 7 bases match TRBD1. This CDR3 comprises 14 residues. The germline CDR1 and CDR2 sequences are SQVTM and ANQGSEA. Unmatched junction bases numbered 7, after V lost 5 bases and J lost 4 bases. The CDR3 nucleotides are TGCAGCGTTTATCCGGGACAGCTTAATGAAAAACTGTTTTTT. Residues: CSVYPGQLNEKLFF.

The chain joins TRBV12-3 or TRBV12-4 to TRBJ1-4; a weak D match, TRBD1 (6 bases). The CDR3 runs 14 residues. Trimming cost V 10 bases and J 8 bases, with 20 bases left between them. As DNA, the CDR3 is TGTGCCATCACGGCAGGGGCGACGGGCGAAAAACTGTTTTTT. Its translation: CAITAGATGEKLFF.